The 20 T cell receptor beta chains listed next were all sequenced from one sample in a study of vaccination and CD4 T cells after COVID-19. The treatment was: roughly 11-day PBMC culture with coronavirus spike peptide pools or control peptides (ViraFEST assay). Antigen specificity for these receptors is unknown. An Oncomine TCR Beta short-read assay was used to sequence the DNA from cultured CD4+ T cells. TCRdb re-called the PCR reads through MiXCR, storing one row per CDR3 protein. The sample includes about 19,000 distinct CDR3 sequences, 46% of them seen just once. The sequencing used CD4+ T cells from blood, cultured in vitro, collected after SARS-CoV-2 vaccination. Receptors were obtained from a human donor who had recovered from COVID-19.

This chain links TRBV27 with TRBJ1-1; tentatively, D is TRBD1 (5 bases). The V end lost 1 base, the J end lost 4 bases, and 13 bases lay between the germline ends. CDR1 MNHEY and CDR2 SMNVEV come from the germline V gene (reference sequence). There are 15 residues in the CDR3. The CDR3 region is CASSLWGGKGTEAFF. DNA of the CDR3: TGTGCCAGCAGTTTATGGGGGGGGAAGGGCACTGAAGCTTTCTTT.

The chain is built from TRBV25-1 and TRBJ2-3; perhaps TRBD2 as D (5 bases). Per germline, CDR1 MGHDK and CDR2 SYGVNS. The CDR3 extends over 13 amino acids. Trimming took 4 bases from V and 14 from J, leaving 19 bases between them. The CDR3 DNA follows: TGTGCCAGCAGTGTCGAGGGCCGGTCCGAACGGTATTTT. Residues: CASSVEGRSERYF.

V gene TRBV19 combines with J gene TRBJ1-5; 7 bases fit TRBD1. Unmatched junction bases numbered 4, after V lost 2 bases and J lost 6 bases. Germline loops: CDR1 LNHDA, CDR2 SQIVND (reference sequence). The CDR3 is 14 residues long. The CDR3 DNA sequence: TGTGCCAGTAGTATAAGACAGGGCGCTCAGCCCCAGCATTTT. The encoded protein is CASSIRQGAQPQHF.

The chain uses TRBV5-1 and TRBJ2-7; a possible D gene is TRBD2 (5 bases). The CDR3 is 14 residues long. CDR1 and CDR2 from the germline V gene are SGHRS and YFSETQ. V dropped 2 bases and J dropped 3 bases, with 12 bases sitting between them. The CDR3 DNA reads TGCGCCAGCAGCTTTGGGCCCGGGGTCTACGAGCAGTACTTC. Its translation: CASSFGPGVYEQYF. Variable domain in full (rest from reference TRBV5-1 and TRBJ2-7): KAGVTQTPRYLIKTRGQQVTLSCSPISGHRSVSWYQQTPGQGLQFLFEYFSETQRNKGNFPGRFSGRQFSNSRSEMNVSTLELGDSALYLCASSFGPGVYEQYFGPGTRLTVT.

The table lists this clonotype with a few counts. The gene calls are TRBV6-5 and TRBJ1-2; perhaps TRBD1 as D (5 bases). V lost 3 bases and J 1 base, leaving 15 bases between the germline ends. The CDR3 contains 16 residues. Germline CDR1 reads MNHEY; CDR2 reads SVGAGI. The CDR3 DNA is TGTGCCAGCAGTTATTCGAGGGACGCTAGTAACTATGGCTACACCTTC. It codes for CASSYSRDASNYGYTF.

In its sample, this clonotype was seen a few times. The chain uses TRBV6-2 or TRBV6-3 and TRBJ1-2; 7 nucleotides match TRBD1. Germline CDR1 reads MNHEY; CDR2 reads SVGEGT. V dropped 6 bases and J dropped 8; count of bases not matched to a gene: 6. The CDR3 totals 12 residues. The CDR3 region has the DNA TGTGCCAGCAGGTACCCAGGGGGAGGCTACACCTTC. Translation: CASRYPGGGYTF.

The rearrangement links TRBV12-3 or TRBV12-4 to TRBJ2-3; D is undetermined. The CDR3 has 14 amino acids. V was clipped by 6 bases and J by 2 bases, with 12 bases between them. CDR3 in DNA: TGTGCCAGCAGGGCGTACATTGACACAGATACGCAGTATTTT. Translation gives CASRAYIDTDTQYF.

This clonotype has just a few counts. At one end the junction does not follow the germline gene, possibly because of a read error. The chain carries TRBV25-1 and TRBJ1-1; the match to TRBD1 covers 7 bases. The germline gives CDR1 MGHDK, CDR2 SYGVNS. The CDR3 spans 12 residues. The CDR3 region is CATSGGGPEAFF. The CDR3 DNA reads TGTGCCACCAGTGGAGGGGGCCCTGAAGCTTTCTTT.

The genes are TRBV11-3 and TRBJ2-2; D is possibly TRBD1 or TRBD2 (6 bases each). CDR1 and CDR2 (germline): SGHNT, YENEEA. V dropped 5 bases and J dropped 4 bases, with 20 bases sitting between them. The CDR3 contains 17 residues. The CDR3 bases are TGTGCCAGCAGCCCTATCGGGGGACACTTCGCCACCGGGGAGCTGTTTTTT. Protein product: CASSPIGGHFATGELFF.

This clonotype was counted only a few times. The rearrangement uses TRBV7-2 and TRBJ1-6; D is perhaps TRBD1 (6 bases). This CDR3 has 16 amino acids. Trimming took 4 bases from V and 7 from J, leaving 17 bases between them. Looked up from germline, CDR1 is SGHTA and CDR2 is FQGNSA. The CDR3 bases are TGTGCCAGCAGCTCCGGCTCGCAGGACAGAAATTCACCCCTCCACTTT. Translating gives CASSSGSQDRNSPLHF.

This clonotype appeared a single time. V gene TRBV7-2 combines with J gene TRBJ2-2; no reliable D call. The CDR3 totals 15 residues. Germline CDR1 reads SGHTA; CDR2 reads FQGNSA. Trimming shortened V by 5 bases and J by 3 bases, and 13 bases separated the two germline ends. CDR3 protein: CASSRDRVDTGELFF. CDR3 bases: TGTGCCAGCAGCCGTGACCGGGTCGACACCGGGGAGCTGTTTTTT.

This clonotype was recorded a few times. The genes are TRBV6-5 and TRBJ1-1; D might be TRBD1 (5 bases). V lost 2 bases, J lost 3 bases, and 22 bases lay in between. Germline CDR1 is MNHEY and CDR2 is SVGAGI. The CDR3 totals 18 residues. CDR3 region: CASSYGAPGPYRYTEAFF. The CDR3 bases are TGTGCCAGCAGTTACGGGGCCCCCGGGCCATATAGGTACACTGAAGCTTTCTTT.

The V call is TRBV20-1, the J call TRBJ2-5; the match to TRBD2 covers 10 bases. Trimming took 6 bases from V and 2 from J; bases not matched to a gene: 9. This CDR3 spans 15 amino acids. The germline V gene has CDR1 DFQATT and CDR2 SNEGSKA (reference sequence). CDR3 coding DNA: TGCAGTGCGGAACTAGCGGGGAAACCACAAGAGACCCAGTACTTC. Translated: CSAELAGKPQETQYF.

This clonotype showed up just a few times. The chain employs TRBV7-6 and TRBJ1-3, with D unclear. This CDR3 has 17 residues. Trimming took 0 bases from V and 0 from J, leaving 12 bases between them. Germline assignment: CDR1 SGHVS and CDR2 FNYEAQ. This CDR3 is CASSLASGTPSGNTIYF. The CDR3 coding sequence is TGTGCCAGCAGCTTAGCGAGCGGCACTCCCTCTGGAAACACCATATATTTT.

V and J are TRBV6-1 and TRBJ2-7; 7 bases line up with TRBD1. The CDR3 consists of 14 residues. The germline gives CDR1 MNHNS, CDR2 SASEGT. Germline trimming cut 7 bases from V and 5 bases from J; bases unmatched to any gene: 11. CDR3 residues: CASTPDRVGNEQYF. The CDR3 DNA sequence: TGTGCCAGCACCCCCGACAGGGTTGGAAACGAGCAGTACTTC.

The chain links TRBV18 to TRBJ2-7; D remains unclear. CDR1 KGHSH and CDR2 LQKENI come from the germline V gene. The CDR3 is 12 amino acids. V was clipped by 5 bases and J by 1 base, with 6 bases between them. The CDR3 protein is CASSVSSYEQYF. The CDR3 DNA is TGTGCCAGCTCAGTCAGTTCCTACGAGCAGTACTTC.

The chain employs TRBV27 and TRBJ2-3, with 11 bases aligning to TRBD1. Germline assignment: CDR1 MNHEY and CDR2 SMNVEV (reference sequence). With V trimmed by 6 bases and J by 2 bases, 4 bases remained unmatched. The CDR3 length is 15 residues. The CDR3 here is CASRPGQGVTDTQYF. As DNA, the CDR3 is TGTGCCAGCAGGCCGGGACAGGGGGTCACAGATACGCAGTATTTT.

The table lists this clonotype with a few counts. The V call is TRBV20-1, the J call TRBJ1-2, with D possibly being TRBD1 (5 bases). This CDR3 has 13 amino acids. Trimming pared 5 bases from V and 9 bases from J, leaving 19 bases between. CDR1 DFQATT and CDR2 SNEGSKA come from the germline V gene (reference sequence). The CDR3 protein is CSAHFPGPGSYTF. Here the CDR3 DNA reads TGCAGTGCTCACTTCCCGGGACCAGGAAGCTACACCTTC.

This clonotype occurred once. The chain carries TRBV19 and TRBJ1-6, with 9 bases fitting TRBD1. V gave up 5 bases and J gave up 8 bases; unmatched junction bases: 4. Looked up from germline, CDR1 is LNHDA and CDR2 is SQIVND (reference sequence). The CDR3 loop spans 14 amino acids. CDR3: CASSLGQGHSPLHF. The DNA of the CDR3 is TGTGCCAGTAGTCTGGGACAGGGCCATTCACCCCTCCACTTT.

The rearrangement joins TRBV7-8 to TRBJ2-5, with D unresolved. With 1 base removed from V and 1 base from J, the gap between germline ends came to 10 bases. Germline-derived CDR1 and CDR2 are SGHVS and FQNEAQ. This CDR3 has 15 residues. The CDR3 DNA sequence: TGTGCCAGCAGCTTAGTGTGGGCAGCCCAAGAGACCCAGTACTTC. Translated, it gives CASSLVWAAQETQYF. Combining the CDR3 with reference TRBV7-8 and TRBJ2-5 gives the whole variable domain GAGVSQSPRYKVAKRGQDVALRCDPISGHVSLFWYQQALGQGPEFLTYFQNEAQLDKSGLPSDRFFAERPEGSVSTLKIQRTQQEDSAVYLCASSLVWAAQETQYFGPGTRLLVL.